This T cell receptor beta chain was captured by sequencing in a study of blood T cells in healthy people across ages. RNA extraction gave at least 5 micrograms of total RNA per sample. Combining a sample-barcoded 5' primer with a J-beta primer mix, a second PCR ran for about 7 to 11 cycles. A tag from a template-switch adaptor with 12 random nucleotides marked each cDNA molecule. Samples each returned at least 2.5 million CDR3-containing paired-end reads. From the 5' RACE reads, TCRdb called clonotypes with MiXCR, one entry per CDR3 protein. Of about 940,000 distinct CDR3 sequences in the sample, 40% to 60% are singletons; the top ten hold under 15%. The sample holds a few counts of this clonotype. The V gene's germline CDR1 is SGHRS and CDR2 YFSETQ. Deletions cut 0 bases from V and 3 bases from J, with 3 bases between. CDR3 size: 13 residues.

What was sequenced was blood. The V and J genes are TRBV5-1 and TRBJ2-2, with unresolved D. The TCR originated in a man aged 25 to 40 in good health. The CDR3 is CASSLDYTGELFF. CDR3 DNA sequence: TGCGCCAGCAGCTTGGACTACACCGGGGAGCTGTTTTTT.